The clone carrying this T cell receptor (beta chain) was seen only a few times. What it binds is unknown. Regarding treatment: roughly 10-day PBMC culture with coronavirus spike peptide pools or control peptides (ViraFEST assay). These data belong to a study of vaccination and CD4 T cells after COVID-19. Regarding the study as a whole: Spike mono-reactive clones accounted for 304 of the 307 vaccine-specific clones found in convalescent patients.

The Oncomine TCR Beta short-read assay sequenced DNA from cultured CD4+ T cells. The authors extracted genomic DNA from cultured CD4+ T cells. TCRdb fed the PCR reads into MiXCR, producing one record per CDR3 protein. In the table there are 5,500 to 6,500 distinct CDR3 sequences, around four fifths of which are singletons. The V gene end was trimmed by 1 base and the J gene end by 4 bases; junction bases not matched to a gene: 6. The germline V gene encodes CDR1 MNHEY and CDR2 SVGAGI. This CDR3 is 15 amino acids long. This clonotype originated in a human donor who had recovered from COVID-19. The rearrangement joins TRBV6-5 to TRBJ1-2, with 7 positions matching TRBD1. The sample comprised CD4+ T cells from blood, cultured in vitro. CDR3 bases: TGTGCCAGCAGTTACTTGACAGGGCAGGTCTATGGCTACACCTTC. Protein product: CASSYLTGQVYGYTF.